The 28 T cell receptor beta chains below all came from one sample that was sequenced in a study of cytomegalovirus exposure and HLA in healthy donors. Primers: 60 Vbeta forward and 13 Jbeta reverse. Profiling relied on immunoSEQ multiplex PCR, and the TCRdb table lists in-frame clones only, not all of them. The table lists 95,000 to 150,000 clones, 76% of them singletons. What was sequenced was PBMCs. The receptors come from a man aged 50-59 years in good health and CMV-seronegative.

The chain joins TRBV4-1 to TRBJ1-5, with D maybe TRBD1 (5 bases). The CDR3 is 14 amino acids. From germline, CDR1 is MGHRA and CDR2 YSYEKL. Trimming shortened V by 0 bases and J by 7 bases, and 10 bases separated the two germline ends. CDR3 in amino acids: CASSQDMWGQPQHF. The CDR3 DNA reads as TGCGCCAGCAGCCAAGATATGTGGGGCCAGCCCCAGCATTTT.

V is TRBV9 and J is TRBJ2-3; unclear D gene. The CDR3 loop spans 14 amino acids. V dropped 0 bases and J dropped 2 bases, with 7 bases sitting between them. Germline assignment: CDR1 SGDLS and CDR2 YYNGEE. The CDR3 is CASSVVLDTDTQYF. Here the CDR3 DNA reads TGTGCCAGCAGCGTAGTCCTAGACACAGATACGCAGTATTTT. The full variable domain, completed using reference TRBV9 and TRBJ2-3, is DSGVTQTPKHLITATGQRVTLRCSPRSGDLSVYWYQQSLDQGLQFLIQYYNGEERAKGNILERFSAQQFPDLHSELNLSSLELGDSALYFCASSVVLDTDTQYFGPGTRLTVL.

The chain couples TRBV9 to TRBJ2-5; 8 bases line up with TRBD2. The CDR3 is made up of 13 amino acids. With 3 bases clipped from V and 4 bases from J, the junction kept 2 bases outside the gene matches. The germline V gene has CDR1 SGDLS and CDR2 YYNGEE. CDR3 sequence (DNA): TGTGCCAGCAGCGGTAGCGGGGCAGAGACCCAGTACTTC. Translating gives CASSGSGAETQYF.

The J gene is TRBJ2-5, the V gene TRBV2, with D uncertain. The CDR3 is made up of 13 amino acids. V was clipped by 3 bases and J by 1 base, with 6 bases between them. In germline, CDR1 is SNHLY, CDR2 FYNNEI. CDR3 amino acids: CASSEFSQETQYF. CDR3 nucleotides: TGTGCCAGCAGTGAGTTTAGCCAAGAGACCCAGTACTTC.

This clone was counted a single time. CDR3 loop: CASQGTYSGNTIYF. The CDR3, as DNA: TGTGCCAGTCAGGGTACATACTCTGGAAACACCATATATTTT. J is TRBJ1-3 and V is TRBV19; D possibly corresponds to TRBD1 (5 bases). Trimming removed 8 bases from V and 0 bases from J, with 11 bases in between. Germline CDR1 is LNHDA and CDR2 is SQIVND (reference sequence). The CDR3 consists of 14 residues.

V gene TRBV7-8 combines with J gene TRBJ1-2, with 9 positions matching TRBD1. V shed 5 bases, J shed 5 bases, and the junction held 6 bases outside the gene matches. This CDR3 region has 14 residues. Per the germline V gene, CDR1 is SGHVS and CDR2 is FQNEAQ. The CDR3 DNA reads TGTGCCAGCAGCAGACAGGGGGGAGTTTATGGCTACACCTTC. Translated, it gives CASSRQGGVYGYTF.

The CDR3 is CASSQEARGRGETQYF. DNA of the CDR3: TGCGCCAGCAGCCAAGAGGCGCGGGGGAGGGGAGAGACCCAGTACTTC. The chain links TRBV4-3 to TRBJ2-5; 7 bases line up with TRBD2. V was clipped by 0 bases and J by 4 bases; unmatched bases: 8. From germline, CDR1 is LGHNA and CDR2 YSLEER. The CDR3 has 16 amino acids.

The chain's CDR3 is CASSLEGGVGEKLFF. In DNA, the CDR3 is TGCGCCAGCAGCTTGGAAGGAGGGGTCGGCGAAAAACTGTTTTTT. The chain links TRBV5-1 to TRBJ1-4; D is possibly TRBD1 (5 bases). The V end was cut by 0 bases, the J end by 8 bases, with 14 bases between. CDR1 is SGHRS and CDR2 is YFSETQ in the germline V gene. The CDR3 length is 15 residues.

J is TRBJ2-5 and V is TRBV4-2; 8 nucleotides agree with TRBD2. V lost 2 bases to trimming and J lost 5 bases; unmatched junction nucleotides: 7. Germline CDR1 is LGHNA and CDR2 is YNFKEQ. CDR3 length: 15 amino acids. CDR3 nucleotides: TGTGCCAGCAGCCAAAGCGGGGGAAGGGGGGAGACCCAGTACTTC. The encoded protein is CASSQSGGRGETQYF.

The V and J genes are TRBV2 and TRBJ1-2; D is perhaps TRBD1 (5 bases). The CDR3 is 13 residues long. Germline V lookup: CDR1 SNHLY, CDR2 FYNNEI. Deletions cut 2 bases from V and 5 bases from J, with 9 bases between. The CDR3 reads CASSESRDYGYTF. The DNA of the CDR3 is TGTGCCAGCAGTGAATCCAGGGATTATGGCTACACCTTC.

CDR3 loop: CASSEAGQGAYGYTF. For the CDR3, the DNA is TGTGCCAGCAGTGAAGCGGGACAGGGGGCCTACGGCTACACCTTC. The chain couples TRBV6-1 to TRBJ1-2; 12 bases are shared with TRBD1. The V segment lost 0 bases and the J segment 8 bases; nucleotides outside the gene matches: 4. Germline lookup yields CDR1 MNHNS and CDR2 SASEGT. This CDR3 has 15 amino acids.

The CDR3 protein is CASSLTQGVTEAFF. The CDR3 region has the DNA TGCGCCAGCAGCTTGACACAGGGAGTCACTGAAGCTTTCTTT. This chain uses TRBV5-1 with TRBJ1-1, with a weak D call TRBD1 (6 bases). V dropped 1 base and J dropped 4 bases, with 11 bases sitting between them. This CDR3 is built from 14 residues. Germline V gives CDR1 SGHRS, CDR2 YFSETQ.

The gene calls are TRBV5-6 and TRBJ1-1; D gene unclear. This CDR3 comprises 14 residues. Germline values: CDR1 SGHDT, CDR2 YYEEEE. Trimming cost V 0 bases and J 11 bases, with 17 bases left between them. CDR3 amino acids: CASSLVAGSLHAFF. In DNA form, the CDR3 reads TGTGCCAGCAGCTTGGTGGCAGGTTCGTTACACGCTTTCTTT.

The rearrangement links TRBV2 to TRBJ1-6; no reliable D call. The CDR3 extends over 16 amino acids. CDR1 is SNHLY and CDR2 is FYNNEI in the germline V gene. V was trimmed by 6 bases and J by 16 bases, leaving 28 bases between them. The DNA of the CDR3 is TGTGCCAGCAGCCCCGGGCGGGTCCGGGCCGACTTCGAGCTCCACTTT. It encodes CASSPGRVRADFELHF. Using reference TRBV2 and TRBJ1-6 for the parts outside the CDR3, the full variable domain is EPEVTQTPSHQVTQMGQEVILRCVPISNHLYFYWYRQILGQKVEFLVSFYNNEISEKSEIFDDQFSVERPDGSNFTLKIRSTKLEDSAMYFCASSPGRVRADFELHFGNGTRLTVT.

The CDR3 DNA sequence: TGTGCCAGCAGCTTGACAGGGCTGTATCAGCCCCAGCATTTT. Encoded protein: CASSLTGLYQPQHF. The genes are TRBV11-2 and TRBJ1-5; TRBD1 agrees at 7 bases. After removal of 3 bases from V and 5 bases from J, the junction contained 4 bases not matched to a gene. The germline V gene has CDR1 SGHAT and CDR2 FQNNGV. This CDR3 is built from 14 residues. The complete variable domain, with remaining parts taken from reference TRBV11-2 and TRBJ1-5, reads EAGVAQSPRYKIIEKRQSVAFWCNPISGHATLYWYQQILGQGPKLLIQFQNNGVVDDSQLPKDRFSAERLKGVDSTLKIQPAKLEDSAVYLCASSLTGLYQPQHFGDGTRLSIL.

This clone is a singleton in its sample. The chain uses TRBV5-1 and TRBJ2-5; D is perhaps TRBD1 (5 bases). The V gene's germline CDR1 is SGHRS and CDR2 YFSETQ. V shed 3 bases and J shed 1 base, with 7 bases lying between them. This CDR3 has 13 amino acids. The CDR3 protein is CASSSGSQETQYF. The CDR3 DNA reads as TGCGCCAGCAGCTCAGGGTCCCAAGAGACCCAGTACTTC.

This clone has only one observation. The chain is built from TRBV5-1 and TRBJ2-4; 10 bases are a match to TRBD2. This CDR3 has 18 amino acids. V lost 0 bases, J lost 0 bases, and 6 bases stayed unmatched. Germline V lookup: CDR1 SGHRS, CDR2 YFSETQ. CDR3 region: CASSLDLAGDLAKNIQYF. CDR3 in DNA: TGCGCCAGCAGCTTGGATCTAGCGGGGGATCTAGCCAAAAACATTCAGTACTTC.

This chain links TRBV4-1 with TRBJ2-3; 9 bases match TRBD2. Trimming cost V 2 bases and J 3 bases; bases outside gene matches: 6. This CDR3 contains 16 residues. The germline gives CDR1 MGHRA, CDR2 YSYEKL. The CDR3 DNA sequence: TGCGCCAGCAGCCAACCCTCTAGCGGGGTTACAGATACGCAGTATTTT. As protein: CASSQPSSGVTDTQYF.

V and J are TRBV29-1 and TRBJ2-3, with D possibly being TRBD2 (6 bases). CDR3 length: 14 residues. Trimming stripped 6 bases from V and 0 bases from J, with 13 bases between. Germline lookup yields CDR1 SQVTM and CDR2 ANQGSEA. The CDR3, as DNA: TGCAGCGTCCGCAGGGACTCAAGCACAGATACGCAGTATTTT. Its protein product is CSVRRDSSTDTQYF.

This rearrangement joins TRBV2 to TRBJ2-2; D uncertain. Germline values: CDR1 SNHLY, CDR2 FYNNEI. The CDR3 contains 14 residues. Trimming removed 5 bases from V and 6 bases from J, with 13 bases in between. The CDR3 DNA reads TGTGCCAGCAGTTACGATGGTGTAGCCGGGGAGCTGTTTTTT. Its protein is CASSYDGVAGELFF.

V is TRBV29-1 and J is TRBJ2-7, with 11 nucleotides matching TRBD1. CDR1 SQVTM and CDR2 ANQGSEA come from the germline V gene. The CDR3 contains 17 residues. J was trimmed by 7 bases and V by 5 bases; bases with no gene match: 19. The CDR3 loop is CSVPIARHPGQGGEQYF. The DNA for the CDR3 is TGCAGCGTTCCAATTGCCCGGCACCCGGGACAGGGGGGGGAGCAGTACTTC.

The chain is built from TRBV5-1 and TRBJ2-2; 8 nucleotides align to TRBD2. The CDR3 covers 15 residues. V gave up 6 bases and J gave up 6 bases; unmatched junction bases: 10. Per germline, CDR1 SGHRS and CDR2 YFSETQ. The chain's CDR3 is CASTTGGTRSGELFF. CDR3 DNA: TGCGCCAGCACCACCGGAGGGACTAGGTCCGGGGAGCTGTTTTTT.

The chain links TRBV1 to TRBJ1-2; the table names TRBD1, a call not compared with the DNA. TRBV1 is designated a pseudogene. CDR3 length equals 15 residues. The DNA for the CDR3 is TGCACCAGCAGCCACCGAGGGGGTATAAACTATGGCTACACCTTC. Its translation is CTSSHRGGINYGYTF.

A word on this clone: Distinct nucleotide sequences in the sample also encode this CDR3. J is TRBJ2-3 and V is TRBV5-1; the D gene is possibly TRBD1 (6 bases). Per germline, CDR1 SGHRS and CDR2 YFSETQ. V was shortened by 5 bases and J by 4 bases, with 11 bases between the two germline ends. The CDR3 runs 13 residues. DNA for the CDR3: TGCGCCAGCAGTCGGGACACTGCAGATACGCAGTATTTT. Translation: CASSRDTADTQYF.

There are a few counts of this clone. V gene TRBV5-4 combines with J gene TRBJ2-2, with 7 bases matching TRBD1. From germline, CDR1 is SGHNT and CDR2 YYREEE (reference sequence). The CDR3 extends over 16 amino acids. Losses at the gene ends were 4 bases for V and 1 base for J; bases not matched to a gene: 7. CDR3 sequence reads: CASSPRTGQNTGELFF. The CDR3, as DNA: TGTGCCAGCAGCCCCCGGACAGGCCAGAACACCGGGGAGCTGTTTTTT.

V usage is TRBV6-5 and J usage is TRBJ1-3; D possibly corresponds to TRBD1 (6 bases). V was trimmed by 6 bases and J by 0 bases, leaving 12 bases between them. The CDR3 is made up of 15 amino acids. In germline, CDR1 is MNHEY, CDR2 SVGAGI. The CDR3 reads CASRETGLSGNTIYF. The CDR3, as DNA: TGTGCCAGCAGAGAAACAGGGCTCTCTGGAAACACCATATATTTT.

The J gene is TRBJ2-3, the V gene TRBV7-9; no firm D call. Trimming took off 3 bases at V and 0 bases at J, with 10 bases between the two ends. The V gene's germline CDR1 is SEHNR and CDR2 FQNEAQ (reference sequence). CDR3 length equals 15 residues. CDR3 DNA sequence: TGTGCCAGCAGCTTTTCATCACTAAGCACAGATACGCAGTATTTT. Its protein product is CASSFSSLSTDTQYF. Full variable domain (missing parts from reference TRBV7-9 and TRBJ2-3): DTGVSQNPRHKITKRGQNVTFRCDPISEHNRLYWYRQTLGQGPEFLTYFQNEAQLEKSRLLSDRFSAERPKGSFSTLEIQRTEQGDSAMYLCASSFSSLSTDTQYFGPGTRLTVL.

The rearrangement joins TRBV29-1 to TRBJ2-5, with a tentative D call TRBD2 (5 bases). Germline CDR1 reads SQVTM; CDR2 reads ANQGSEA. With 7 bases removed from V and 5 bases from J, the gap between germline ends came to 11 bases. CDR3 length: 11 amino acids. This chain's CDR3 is CSGLTGETQYF. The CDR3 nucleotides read TGCAGCGGACTAACCGGGGAGACCCAGTACTTC.